This section outlines one T cell receptor beta chain sequence together with its context. This clonotype has a handful of counts. The antigen it binds to is not known. One base away there is no much larger clone; base qualities are not given. In light of the paper, this sample's time point label describes: pre-pandemic baseline sample and day 111 after first positive SARS-CoV-2 test. V sheds 4 bases and J sheds 4 bases, leaving 21 bases between their ends. The CDR3 covers 16 residues, taking in both the cysteine and the phenylalanine. Only the CDR3 part of the read is kept: 48 bases, read in frame from the first base. From a lookup of the germline V gene (reference sequence), CDR1 and CDR2 are DFQATT and SNEGSKA. The data were produced on an Illumina MiSeq. Profiling of the peripheral T cell repertoire targeted human TCRbeta genes. For the original study's pipeline: Beta-binomial modelling was applied to test for differential clonotype abundance so that variability over time was accounted for. Expanded clonotypes were screened against the ImmuneCODE reference database of SARS-CoV-2-associated TCRs and mapped to viral genome regions. Additional analyses of the repertoire looked at TRBV gene usage, CDR3 length, CDR3 amino acid overlap between time points, clonotype abundance distributions and Jaccard similarity. TCRdb applied fastp at Q25 and MiXCR to the public reads, then kept only in-frame beta chains. Records with the same CDR3 protein are collapsed into one entry carrying the most frequent genes and DNA. It is TCRdb's table, rather than the study itself, that gives the V and J calls and clone size. The sample table contains roughly 250,000 distinct CDR3 sequences; only one count was recorded for 25% to 35% of them. Under 7.5% of the sample rests with the top ten.

The sample belongs to a study of kidney transplant recipient with SARS-CoV-2 infection (TCRdb year 2021). This sequence uses TRBV20-1 and TRBJ2-3, with the D gene tentatively TRBD1 or TRBD2, based on 5 matching bases in each. The origin of this receptor is a male patient in his 30s who had COVID-19 and was a kidney transplant recipient. It is possible that, after a transplant, some T cells come from the graft donor. The specimen comprised a blood sample, sampled at baseline and on roughly day 110 from a kidney transplant recipient. The encoded CDR3 is CSATATGLGEADTQYF. The nucleotides are TGCAGTGCTACAGCGACGGGGCTAGGAGAAGCAGATACGCAGTATTTT.